Each of the 32 T cell receptor beta chains below was sequenced from the same sample in a study of control samples from healthy donors and cancer patients. Libraries were prepared by immunoSEQ multiplex PCR; TCRdb keeps only in-frame clonotypes and omits some of them. Seen here are about 100,000 clones, roughly 90% observed once, and the top ten hold 15% to 20%. Sequenced sample: blood. The receptors originated from a woman aged 45-65 years in good health.

V gene TRBV29-1 combines with J gene TRBJ2-3; the match to TRBD1 covers 8 bases. Germline values: CDR1 SQVTM, CDR2 ANQGSEA. V lost 6 bases, J lost 8 bases, and 4 bases stayed unmatched. The CDR3 extends over 11 amino acids. CDR3 sequence reads: CSVTDRGTQYF. As DNA, the CDR3 is TGCAGCGTAACCGACAGGGGTACGCAGTATTTT.

The chain employs TRBV24-1 and TRBJ2-2; TRBD2 might be the D (5 bases). CDR3 length equals 16 residues. V was shortened by 2 bases and J by 6 bases, with 15 bases between the two germline ends. Per germline, CDR1 KGHDR and CDR2 SFDVKD. CDR3 bases: TGTGCCACCAGTGATTCTCTCGGAGGACTTCCCGGGGAGCTGTTTTTT. This translates into CATSDSLGGLPGELFF.

Written as DNA, the CDR3 is TGTGCCAGCAGGGTAACGTCAGGGGGCACCGGGGAGCTGTTTTTT. Its protein is CASRVTSGGTGELFF. The chain has TRBV27 and TRBJ2-2; 7 nucleotides match TRBD1. This CDR3 region has 15 residues. J lost 4 bases, V lost 6 bases, and 8 bases had no gene match. Per germline, CDR1 MNHEY and CDR2 SMNVEV (reference sequence).

The chain combines TRBV27 with TRBJ1-1, with D unresolved. The CDR3 totals 13 residues. Trimming pared 0 bases from V and 3 bases from J, leaving 5 bases between. The germline gives CDR1 MNHEY, CDR2 SMNVEV (reference sequence). The CDR3 DNA reads as TGTGCCAGCAGTTTATCCCGATACACTGAAGCTTTCTTT. Translating it yields CASSLSRYTEAFF.

The rearrangement links TRBV11-2 to TRBJ2-1; possibly TRBD1 for D (5 bases). CDR3 length equals 16 residues. Germline V gene sequence: CDR1 SGHAT, CDR2 FQNNGV. The V and J ends lost 2 bases and 2 bases respectively, with 13 bases between them. CDR3 loop: CASSLNIPGPYNEQFF. CDR3 in DNA: TGTGCCAGCAGCTTAAATATCCCAGGGCCCTACAATGAGCAGTTCTTC.

This sequence joins TRBV4-3 and TRBJ1-6; D call uncertain. CDR1 and CDR2 from the germline V gene are LGHNA and YSLEER. Between the trimmed V and J ends, which lost 4 bases and 7 bases, there was a span of 5 bases. The CDR3 runs 12 residues. CDR3 protein: CASSRKNSPLHF. CDR3 DNA sequence: TGCGCCAGCAGCCGCAAAAATTCACCCCTCCACTTT.

The chain uses TRBV28 and TRBJ2-7, with 9 bases fitting TRBD2. The trim removed 4 bases at V and 0 bases at J, leaving 13 bases unmatched. The CDR3 length is 18 residues. Germline V gene lookup returns CDR1 MDHEN and CDR2 SYDVKM. As DNA, the CDR3 is TGTGCCAGCAGTTCCCCAATGCGGGGGGGCGGATTCTCCTACGAGCAGTACTTC. As protein: CASSSPMRGGGFSYEQYF.

This clone rates as medium-sized (0.01 to 0.1%). The genes are TRBV5-1 and TRBJ1-5; D is uncertain. The CDR3 covers 13 residues. Trimming took 5 bases from V and 1 from J, leaving 7 bases between them. The germline V gene encodes CDR1 SGHRS and CDR2 YFSETQ. The CDR3 protein is CASSVSSNQPQHF. The CDR3 nucleotides read TGCGCCAGCAGTGTCTCGAGCAATCAGCCCCAGCATTTT.

This sequence joins TRBV3-1 (or the pseudogene TRBV3-2) and TRBJ2-5; TRBD2 agrees at 9 bases. Germline values: CDR1 LGHDT, CDR2 YNNKEL (reference sequence). The junction had 8 bases not matched to a gene; V was cut back by 3 bases and J by 3 bases. The CDR3 is 16 amino acids. CDR3 loop: CASSQFLAGTEETQYF. CDR3 nucleotide sequence: TGTGCCAGCAGCCAGTTTCTAGCGGGGACTGAAGAGACCCAGTACTTC.

The rearrangement joins TRBV5-1 to TRBJ1-1; no clear D gene. V lost 5 bases and J lost 3, with 11 bases in between. This CDR3 spans 13 amino acids. From germline, CDR1 is SGHRS and CDR2 YFSETQ. The CDR3 DNA follows: TGCGCCAGCAGTCCTGCTGGGGACACTGAAGCTTTCTTT. Amino acid sequence: CASSPAGDTEAFF.

There are a few counts of this clone. The gene calls are TRBV7-2 and TRBJ1-1, with D maybe TRBD1 (6 bases). Germline V gives CDR1 SGHTA, CDR2 FQGNSA. V shed 1 base and J shed 3 bases, with 6 bases lying between them. The CDR3 runs 13 residues. CDR3 protein: CASSLDRDTEAFF. The CDR3 DNA is TGTGCCAGCAGCTTAGACAGGGACACTGAAGCTTTCTTT.

This clone was seen more than once but under ten times. The J gene is TRBJ2-1, the V gene TRBV5-1; 8 nucleotides line up with TRBD2. J lost 7 bases, V lost 1 base, and 22 bases had no gene match. CDR1 is SGHRS and CDR2 is YFSETQ in the germline V gene. This CDR3 region has 20 residues. Here the CDR3 reads CASSLPHSLTRAGGINEQFF. The CDR3 bases are TGCGCCAGCAGCTTGCCCCATTCCTTGACTAGGGCGGGAGGAATAAATGAGCAGTTCTTC.

The V call is TRBV5-8, the J call TRBJ1-3; D unresolved. The CDR3 is 12 amino acids. The V and J ends lost 4 bases and 9 bases respectively, with 11 bases between them. Germline CDR1 is SGHTS and CDR2 is YDEGEE. This CDR3 is CASSPGFGTIYF. CDR3 sequence (DNA): TGTGCCAGCAGCCCCGGGTTTGGCACCATATATTTT.

This clone was counted a few times. V and J are TRBV7-2 and TRBJ1-5; D is undetermined. V was clipped by 3 bases and J by 1 base, with 7 bases between them. CDR1 SGHTA and CDR2 FQGNSA come from the germline V gene. The CDR3 is 14 amino acids. The CDR3 DNA sequence: TGTGCCAGCAGCTTCTCCCCGAGCAATCAGCCCCAGCATTTT. Translation: CASSFSPSNQPQHF. Based on the CDR3 plus reference TRBV7-2 and TRBJ1-5, the full variable domain is GAGVSQSPSNKVTEKGKDVELRCDPISGHTALYWYRQSLGQGLEFLIYFQGNSAPDKSGLPSDRFSAERTGGSVSTLTIQRTQQEDSAVYLCASSFSPSNQPQHFGDGTRLSIL.

The CDR3: CASSAFEGGELFF. The CDR3 nucleotides read TGCGCCAGCAGCGCCTTTGAGGGCGGGGAGCTGTTTTTT. This chain connects TRBV5-1 to TRBJ2-2; possible D gene TRBD2, 5 bases. The CDR3 is 13 amino acids. Germline assignment: CDR1 SGHRS and CDR2 YFSETQ. V was trimmed by 4 bases and J by 7 bases, leaving 11 bases between them.

A remark on this clone: A junction boundary mismatches the germline segment, possibly from a read error. This chain joins TRBV6-6 and TRBJ1-3; 8 bases agree with TRBD1. The CDR3 runs 16 residues. In germline, CDR1 is MNHNY, CDR2 SVGAGI (reference sequence). CDR3 region: CASSYSQQGAGNTIYF. In nucleotides, the CDR3 is TGTGCCAGCAGCTACTCCCAACAGGGGGCTGGAAACACCATATATTTT.

This clone appeared a single time. The chain carries TRBV5-8 and TRBJ1-5; weak D call: TRBD1 (5 bases). This CDR3 region has 14 residues. Germline CDR1 SGHTS, CDR2 YDEGEE. With 7 bases removed from V and 4 bases from J, the gap between germline ends came to 15 bases. In DNA form, the CDR3 reads TGTGCCAGCGGGCCGGCGGGGACTAATCAGCCCCAGCATTTT. This translates into CASGPAGTNQPQHF.

The chain employs TRBV7-3 and TRBJ2-3; 8 bases fit TRBD2. The trim removed 2 bases at V and 2 bases at J, leaving 15 bases unmatched. Germline V lookup: CDR1 SGHTA, CDR2 FQGTGA. The length of the CDR3 is 19 residues. CDR3 region: CASSLFPSTAGGVTDTQYF. The CDR3 DNA follows: TGTGCCAGCAGCTTATTCCCCTCCACGGCGGGAGGAGTCACAGATACGCAGTATTTT.

The V call is TRBV15, the J call TRBJ2-2; perhaps TRBD2 as D (5 bases). The CDR3 length is 17 residues. Trimming took 3 bases from V and 5 from J, leaving 19 bases between them. Germline CDR1 and CDR2: LNHNV and YYDKDF (reference sequence). The DNA for the CDR3 is TGTGCCACCAGCAGGCGGGCGGCGAGCGTCGAGACCGGGGAGCTGTTTTTT. Translated, it gives CATSRRAASVETGELFF. Filled out from reference TRBV15 and TRBJ2-2, the complete variable domain reads DAMVIQNPRYQVTQFGKPVTLSCSQTLNHNVMYWYQQKSSQAPKLLFHYYDKDFNNEADTPDNFQSRRPNTSFCFLDIRSPGLGDTAMYLCATSRRAASVETGELFFGEGSRLTVL.

The chain has TRBV24-1 and TRBJ2-5; D remains unclear. Germline CDR1 KGHDR, CDR2 SFDVKD. The CDR3 covers 14 residues. Trimming stripped 0 bases from V and 6 bases from J, with 10 bases between. CDR3 bases: TGTGCCACCAGTGATTTGAAGGTACCAAAGACCCAGTACTTC. Translation gives CATSDLKVPKTQYF.

The rearrangement links TRBV30 to TRBJ1-4; 7 bases fit TRBD1. CDR1 and CDR2 (germline): GTSNPN, SVGIG (reference sequence). The junction had 8 bases not matched to a gene; V was cut back by 0 bases and J by 7 bases. The CDR3 contains 15 residues. In DNA, the CDR3 is TGTGCCTGGAGTGTACTAGGGGGCAGGAGTGAAAAACTGTTTTTT. It yields the protein CAWSVLGGRSEKLFF. Full variable domain (remainder filled in from reference TRBV30 and TRBJ1-4): SQTIHQWPATLVQPVGSPLSLECTVEGTSNPNLYWYRQAAGRGLQLLFYSVGIGQISSEVPQNLSASRPQDRQFILSSKKLLLSDSGFYLCAWSVLGGRSEKLFFGSGTQLSVL.

The chain combines TRBV6-4 with TRBJ2-1; 12 nucleotides agree with TRBD2. The CDR3 consists of 15 residues. Unmatched junction bases numbered 5, after V lost 4 bases and J lost 7 bases. The germline gives CDR1 MRHNA, CDR2 SNTAGT. The CDR3 bases are TGTGCCAGCAGTGTACTAGCGGGGGGTGCGAATGAGCAGTTCTTC. Translating gives CASSVLAGGANEQFF.

The rearrangement uses TRBV5-1 and TRBJ2-5, with D perhaps matching TRBD1 (6 bases). The V end was cut by 2 bases, the J end by 1 base, with 9 bases between. The CDR3 covers 14 residues. Germline lookup yields CDR1 SGHRS and CDR2 YFSETQ. The CDR3 protein is CASSFQGSQETQYF. In nucleotides, the CDR3 is TGCGCCAGCAGCTTTCAGGGGAGCCAAGAGACCCAGTACTTC.

This clone was counted only a few times. The sample contains more than one DNA sequence encoding this CDR3. V and J are TRBV12-3 or TRBV12-4 and TRBJ2-5; no firm D call. Trimming removed 3 bases at V and 5 bases at J, with 4 bases between. The CDR3 runs 11 residues. CDR3 nucleotides: TGTGCCAGCAGTTTTGAGGAGACCCAGTACTTC. Translated, it gives CASSFEETQYF.

The chain has TRBV6-5 and TRBJ1-5, with 7 bases that match TRBD1. The CDR3 sequence is 15 residues long. Germline V gives CDR1 MNHEY, CDR2 SVGAGI. Unmatched junction bases numbered 5, after V lost 6 bases and J lost 0 bases. The CDR3 DNA reads as TGTGCCAGCAGGAGGACAGGATATAGCAATCAGCCCCAGCATTTT. This translates into CASRRTGYSNQPQHF.

V usage is TRBV19 and J usage is TRBJ1-1, with D possibly TRBD1 on 6 matching bases. V lost 2 bases and J lost 7, with 11 bases in between. The germline CDR1 and CDR2 sequences are LNHDA and SQIVND (reference sequence). CDR3 length: 13 residues. CDR3 sequence: CASSILRGDEAFF. CDR3 sequence (DNA): TGTGCCAGTAGTATACTAAGGGGGGATGAAGCTTTCTTT. The full variable domain, with the rest looked up from reference TRBV19 and TRBJ1-1, is DGGITQSPKYLFRKEGQNVTLSCEQNLNHDAMYWYRQDPGQGLRLIYYSQIVNDFQKGDIAEGYSVSREKKESFPLTVTSAQKNPTAFYLCASSILRGDEAFFGQGTRLTVV.

In this sample, this clone turned up a few times. This CDR3 reads CASHSGGHGELFF. CDR3 DNA: TGCGCCAGCCATAGCGGGGGGCACGGGGAGCTGTTTTTT. The rearrangement links TRBV10-1 to TRBJ2-2, with 10 positions matching TRBD2. The CDR3 has 13 amino acids. The V gene's germline CDR1 is WNHNN and CDR2 SYGVQD (reference sequence). Germline trimming cut 8 bases from V and 7 bases from J; bases unmatched to any gene: 4.

Points on this clone: The sample has other DNA sequences that encode this CDR3 too. The gene calls are TRBV7-9 and TRBJ2-2; D gene unclear. The CDR3 is 11 amino acids. Trimming removed 2 bases from V and 5 bases from J, with 0 bases in between. CDR1 is SEHNR and CDR2 is FQNEAQ in the germline V gene (reference sequence). The CDR3 DNA follows: TGTGCCAGCAGCTTAACCGGGGAGCTGTTTTTT. Translated: CASSLTGELFF.

This clone was recorded once. The chain recombines TRBV7-2 with TRBJ2-2; 11 bases fit TRBD2. Germline V lookup: CDR1 SGHTA, CDR2 FQGNSA. This CDR3 spans 16 amino acids. V trimming: 3 bases; J trimming: 2 bases; junction bases outside the gene matches: 2. The DNA of the CDR3 is TGTGCCAGCAGCTTTAGCGGGAGGGATAACACCGGGGAGCTGTTTTTT. Translated, it gives CASSFSGRDNTGELFF. The whole variable domain, remainder taken from reference TRBV7-2 and TRBJ2-2, is GAGVSQSPSNKVTEKGKDVELRCDPISGHTALYWYRQSLGQGLEFLIYFQGNSAPDKSGLPSDRFSAERTGGSVSTLTIQRTQQEDSAVYLCASSFSGRDNTGELFFGEGSRLTVL.

The V gene is TRBV5-4, the J gene TRBJ2-1; TRBD2 agrees at 9 bases. Trimming removed 3 bases from V and 6 bases from J; junction bases left unmatched: 7. This CDR3 has 15 amino acids. Per germline, CDR1 SGHNT and CDR2 YYREEE (reference sequence). CDR3 DNA: TGTGCCAGCAGCTCACGGACTAGCGTCATCAATGAGCAGTTCTTC. This gives the protein CASSSRTSVINEQFF. Filled out from reference TRBV5-4 and TRBJ2-1, the complete variable domain reads ETGVTQSPTHLIKTRGQQVTLRCSSQSGHNTVSWYQQALGQGPQFIFQYYREEENGRGNFPPRFSGLQFPNYSSELNVNALELDDSALYLCASSSRTSVINEQFFGPGTRLTVL.

The chain is built from TRBV6-2 or TRBV6-3 and TRBJ2-5, with TRBD1 identical over 8 bases. After removal of 2 bases from V and 3 bases from J, the junction contained 8 bases not matched to a gene. The CDR3 sequence is 16 residues long. Germline assignment: CDR1 MNHEY and CDR2 SVGEGT. The CDR3 DNA follows: TGTGCCAGCAGTTACGTCAGGGGGCGGGTTGAAGAGACCCAGTACTTC. Translation: CASSYVRGRVEETQYF.

The rearrangement joins TRBV7-2 to TRBJ1-3, with no clear D. Trimming stripped 2 bases from V and 2 bases from J, with 10 bases between. Germline values: CDR1 SGHTA, CDR2 FQGNSA. CDR3 length equals 15 residues. The DNA of the CDR3 is TGTGCCAGCAGCTTAAGTAAAGGGCCTGGAAACACCATATATTTT. Translation gives CASSLSKGPGNTIYF.